Each of the 17 T cell receptor beta chains below was sequenced from the same sample in a study of cytomegalovirus exposure and HLA in healthy donors listed by TCRdb under 2017. Library preparation used the immunoSEQ multiplex PCR assay. The multiplex PCR relied on a mix of 60 forward primers for TCR Vbeta segments and 13 reverse primers for TCR Jbeta segments. Not all clones reach the TCRdb copy of this immuneACCESS table, which keeps in-frame sequences only. Checked studies attribute under half of the gap to unresolved V genes and leave the rest unexplained. The sample records about 150,000 clones, about 70% of which are singletons. About 1.8% of the sample comes from the top ten. The sequenced sample consisted of PBMCs. The receptors shown here come from a woman between 40 and 50 years old in good health and CMV-seronegative.

The chain has TRBV5-1 and TRBJ1-1, with unresolved D. Per the germline V gene, CDR1 is SGHRS and CDR2 is YFSETQ. This CDR3 is 14 amino acids long. V was trimmed by 0 bases and J by 5 bases, leaving 11 bases between them. CDR3 sequence (DNA): TGCGCCAGCAGCTTGGTAGGACGGGAGACTGAAGCTTTCTTT. Its protein product is CASSLVGRETEAFF.

This chain uses TRBV6-5 with TRBJ1-1; 7 bases line up with TRBD1. V lost 5 bases to trimming and J lost 3 bases; unmatched junction nucleotides: 6. CDR1 is MNHEY, CDR2 SVGAGI, per germline. The CDR3 has 14 residues. CDR3 protein: CASSQQGYHTEAFF. The CDR3 region has the DNA TGTGCCAGCAGTCAACAGGGGTATCACACTGAAGCTTTCTTT.

This clone was observed a handful of times. The chain couples TRBV10-3 to TRBJ1-1; 10 bases align to TRBD1. The V and J ends lost 5 bases and 3 bases, in that order; junction bases with no gene match: 6. This CDR3 region has 15 residues. CDR1 and CDR2 (germline): ENHRY, SYGVKD. As DNA, the CDR3 is TGTGCCATCAGTCGGACAGGGGGACAGGACACTGAAGCTTTCTTT. It specifies CAISRTGGQDTEAFF.

The rearrangement joins TRBV7-2 to TRBJ1-2, with 9 positions matching TRBD1. This CDR3 is built from 13 residues. Per the germline V gene, CDR1 is SGHTA and CDR2 is FQGNSA. Unmatched junction bases numbered 4, after V lost 5 bases and J lost 6 bases. The CDR3 DNA follows: TGTGCCAGCAGCCCCGGACAGGGGAATGGCTACACCTTC. Its protein product is CASSPGQGNGYTF. The full variable domain, completed using reference TRBV7-2 and TRBJ1-2, is GAGVSQSPSNKVTEKGKDVELRCDPISGHTALYWYRQSLGQGLEFLIYFQGNSAPDKSGLPSDRFSAERTGGSVSTLTIQRTQQEDSAVYLCASSPGQGNGYTFGSGTRLTVV.

The V call is TRBV28, the J call TRBJ1-1; D not certain. The CDR3 totals 13 residues. The ends were cut back, 3 bases at V and 0 bases at J, with 5 bases in the middle. The V gene's germline CDR1 is MDHEN and CDR2 SYDVKM. The CDR3 reads CASSFRVNTEAFF. The CDR3 DNA follows: TGTGCCAGCAGTTTTCGGGTGAACACTGAAGCTTTCTTT. The variable domain in full, completed from reference TRBV28 and TRBJ1-1, reads DVKVTQSSRYLVKRTGEKVFLECVQDMDHENMFWYRQDPGLGLRLIYFSYDVKMKEKGDIPEGYSVSREKKERFSLILESASTNQTSMYLCASSFRVNTEAFFGQGTRLTVV.

This chain joins TRBV2 and TRBJ2-3; tentatively, D is TRBD2 (5 bases). This CDR3 has 13 amino acids. With 6 bases removed from V and 1 base from J, the gap between germline ends came to 8 bases. The germline gives CDR1 SNHLY, CDR2 FYNNEI. CDR3 sequence: CASSPRGTDTQYF. DNA for the CDR3: TGTGCCAGCAGCCCGAGGGGCACAGATACGCAGTATTTT.

The V and J genes are TRBV2 and TRBJ2-5; 7 nucleotides line up with TRBD1. CDR1 is SNHLY, CDR2 FYNNEI, per germline. The CDR3 is 15 amino acids. After removal of 0 bases from V and 7 bases from J, the junction contained 8 bases not matched to a gene. CDR3 sequence: CASSEALRGRGTQYF. The CDR3 DNA reads as TGTGCCAGCAGTGAAGCATTGAGGGGGCGAGGGACCCAGTACTTC.

The chain recombines TRBV6-5 with TRBJ1-2; possibly TRBD1 for D (6 bases). Germline V gene lookup returns CDR1 MNHEY and CDR2 SVGAGI. There are 13 residues in the CDR3. Deletions cut 7 bases from V and 7 bases from J, with 16 bases between. In nucleotides, the CDR3 is TGTGCCAGCAATCAGGGGCGCCAGGGTGGCTACACCTTC. It codes for CASNQGRQGGYTF.

CDR3 bases: TGTGCCAGCCTCAGGGGGAGCACAGATACGCAGTATTTT. This encodes CASLRGSTDTQYF. The rearrangement links TRBV28 to TRBJ2-3; 7 nucleotides align to TRBD1. This CDR3 comprises 13 residues. V gave up 8 bases and J gave up 0 bases; unmatched junction bases: 2. Germline V gives CDR1 MDHEN, CDR2 SYDVKM.

This clone was seen a few times. The chain joins TRBV5-4 to TRBJ1-1; D unresolved. Germline-derived CDR1 and CDR2 are SGHNT and YYREEE (reference sequence). The CDR3 totals 14 residues. The V and J ends lost 2 bases and 1 base respectively, with 9 bases between them. For the CDR3, the DNA is TGTGCCAGCAGCTTATTTACAGAGAACACTGAAGCTTTCTTT. This sequence encodes CASSLFTENTEAFF.

This clone has more than one count but fewer than ten. The chain combines TRBV4-1 with TRBJ2-3, with 11 bases aligning to TRBD2. Germline V lookup: CDR1 MGHRA, CDR2 YSYEKL. V shed 3 bases and J 7 bases; nucleotides not matched to a gene: 18. This CDR3 is 19 amino acids long. The CDR3 reads CASSQPPTGSSGGANTQYF. The CDR3 DNA follows: TGCGCCAGCAGCCAGCCCCCGACGGGGAGTAGCGGGGGGGCAAATACGCAGTATTTT.

The CDR3 region has the DNA TGTGCCACCTATCCGGGACAGCAGAATGAAAAACTGTTTTTT. Translation: CATYPGQQNEKLFF. The chain employs TRBV15 and TRBJ1-4, with 7 bases fitting TRBD1. Germline V gives CDR1 LNHNV, CDR2 YYDKDF (reference sequence). This CDR3 has 14 amino acids. J gave up 5 bases and V 8 bases, and 8 bases lay outside the gene matches. The whole variable domain, remainder taken from reference TRBV15 and TRBJ1-4, is DAMVIQNPRYQVTQFGKPVTLSCSQTLNHNVMYWYQQKSSQAPKLLFHYYDKDFNNEADTPDNFQSRRPNTSFCFLDIRSPGLGDTAMYLCATYPGQQNEKLFFGSGTQLSVL.

The chain combines TRBV7-2 with TRBJ2-6, with a tentative D call TRBD1 (5 bases). In germline, CDR1 is SGHTA, CDR2 FQGNSA. The CDR3 spans 15 residues. V was clipped by 7 bases and J by 4 bases, with 14 bases between them. CDR3 in DNA: TGTGCCAGCACCGTCAGGGTGTACGGGGCCAACGTCCTGACTTTC. Translated, it gives CASTVRVYGANVLTF.

This clone was seen a handful of times. The J gene is TRBJ2-7, the V gene TRBV28; TRBD2 agrees at 10 bases. Looked up from germline, CDR1 is MDHEN and CDR2 is SYDVKM. V trimming: 2 bases; J trimming: 4 bases; junction bases outside the gene matches: 11. CDR3 length equals 17 residues. The chain's CDR3 is CASSLLLAGADLYEQYF. In DNA form, the CDR3 reads TGTGCCAGCAGTTTACTTCTAGCGGGGGCCGACTTATACGAGCAGTACTTC.

The rearrangement joins TRBV6-5 to TRBJ2-5; 8 nucleotides line up with TRBD1. Trimming at V came to 6 bases and at J to 5 bases, leaving 5 bases not matched to a gene. Germline loops: CDR1 MNHEY, CDR2 SVGAGI. This CDR3 region has 13 residues. The CDR3 loop is CASRRTGRETQYF. The CDR3 DNA sequence: TGTGCCAGCAGACGGACAGGGCGGGAGACCCAGTACTTC.

The rearrangement joins TRBV19 to TRBJ1-1; 8 bases are a match to TRBD1. With V trimmed by 6 bases and J by 3 bases, 3 bases remained unmatched. The CDR3 runs 13 residues. The germline gives CDR1 LNHDA, CDR2 SQIVND (reference sequence). Here the CDR3 reads CASRDRDYTEAFF. CDR3 DNA: TGTGCCAGTAGGGACAGGGACTACACTGAAGCTTTCTTT.

This rearrangement joins TRBV28 to TRBJ2-7; 10 nucleotides line up with TRBD1. The CDR3 covers 12 residues. Germline V gene sequence: CDR1 MDHEN, CDR2 SYDVKM. The junction had 2 bases not matched to a gene; V was cut back by 7 bases and J by 5 bases. For the CDR3, the DNA is TGTGCCAGCATGACAGGGGGCAACGAGCAGTACTTC. Its protein product is CASMTGGNEQYF.